Following are 20 T cell receptor beta chains from one sample sequenced in a study of identical twins. TCRdb itself ran the 5' RACE reads through MiXCR, one entry per CDR3 protein. The table lists about 220,000 distinct CDR3 sequences, less than 8% of them singletons. The data were also submitted as part of a second study, on yellow fever vaccine responses in identical twins.

Source material: memory (CD45RO+) T cells sorted from blood. The receptors originated from a young woman in good health.

This chain joins TRBV5-5 and TRBJ2-4; D tentatively reads TRBD1 or TRBD2 (6 bases each). The V end lost 0 bases, the J end lost 3 bases, and 16 bases lay between the germline ends. The V gene's germline CDR1 is SGHKS and CDR2 YYEKEE (reference sequence). The CDR3 loop spans 17 amino acids. The CDR3 loop is CASSLAPGEAGKNIQYF. CDR3 nucleotide sequence: TGTGCCAGCAGCTTGGCCCCAGGGGAGGCAGGCAAAAACATTCAGTACTTC.

This clonotype has just a few counts. The chain carries TRBV7-2 and TRBJ2-1; 12 bases align to TRBD2. CDR3 size: 15 residues. V was clipped by 6 bases and J by 4 bases; unmatched bases: 4. The germline CDR1 and CDR2 sequences are SGHTA and FQGNSA. CDR3 region: CASRRLAGAYNEQFF. For the CDR3, the DNA is TGTGCCAGCAGACGACTAGCGGGGGCTTACAATGAGCAGTTCTTC.

The table lists this clonotype with a few counts. The CDR3 region is CASSYRTSGGSGLSSYNEQFF. CDR3 DNA: TGTGCCAGCAGTTACCGGACTAGCGGGGGGTCCGGACTTAGCTCCTACAATGAGCAGTTCTTC. V is TRBV6-2 or TRBV6-3 and J is TRBJ2-1, with 14 positions matching TRBD2. Trimming cost V 2 bases and J 0 bases; bases outside gene matches: 12. The CDR3 extends over 21 amino acids. CDR1 MNHEY and CDR2 SVGEGT come from the germline V gene.

This clonotype was detected only a few times. This CDR3 fails to terminate in the conserved phenylalanine or tryptophan, so it likely reflects a read error. The CDR3 DNA reads TGTGCCAGCGCCCCCGCGGGAGACTACAATGAGCAGTTCCTC. Protein sequence: CASAPAGDYNEQFL. This chain joins TRBV12-3 or TRBV12-4 and TRBJ2-1; 7 bases agree with TRBD2. The CDR3 contains 14 residues. V lost 8 bases to trimming and J lost 3 bases; unmatched junction nucleotides: 7.

This chain joins TRBV3-1 and TRBJ2-3; maybe TRBD2 (6 bases). Trimming took off 1 base at V and 6 bases at J, with 11 bases between the two ends. This CDR3 region has 14 residues. The germline V gene has CDR1 LGHDT and CDR2 YNNKEL (reference sequence). The CDR3 reads CASSQGDWRDTQYF. In DNA form, the CDR3 reads TGTGCCAGCAGCCAAGGGGACTGGCGGGATACGCAGTATTTT.

The gene calls are TRBV5-4 and TRBJ1-1; 9 bases are a match to TRBD1. CDR3 size: 14 residues. V was clipped by 4 bases and J by 7 bases; unmatched bases: 8. Germline-derived CDR1 and CDR2 are SGHNT and YYREEE (reference sequence). The CDR3 is CASSRQGDLSEAFF. The CDR3 bases are TGTGCCAGCAGCAGACAGGGGGACTTAAGTGAAGCTTTCTTT.

This clonotype has only a few counts. The gene calls are TRBV28 and TRBJ2-3; TRBD2 agrees at 16 bases. V lost 10 bases and J lost 0; bases outside the gene matches: 7. CDR1 MDHEN and CDR2 SYDVKM come from the germline V gene. The length of the CDR3 is 17 residues. CDR3 nucleotide sequence: TGTGCCACCTCGGGACTAGCGGGAGGGCCTAGCACAGATACGCAGTATTTT. It translates to CATSGLAGGPSTDTQYF.

This clonotype was observed a few times. This rearrangement joins TRBV30 to TRBJ2-5; D not resolved. Trimming stripped 1 base from V and 1 base from J, with 1 base between. Germline assignment: CDR1 GTSNPN and CDR2 SVGIG (reference sequence). The CDR3 has 11 residues. CDR3 protein: CAWSAQETQYF. CDR3 DNA sequence: TGTGCCTGGAGTGCCCAAGAGACCCAGTACTTC.

There are many counts of this clonotype. J is TRBJ1-4 and V is TRBV7-2, with 9 positions matching TRBD1. Germline V CDR1 and CDR2: SGHTA, FQGNSA. Germline trimming cut 4 bases from V and 8 bases from J; bases unmatched to any gene: 2. The CDR3 runs 13 residues. The CDR3 coding sequence is TGTGCCAGCAGCTCGGACAGGGGCGAAAAACTGTTTTTT. Amino acid sequence: CASSSDRGEKLFF.

The chain links TRBV5-5 to TRBJ1-2, with TRBD1 matching over 11 bases. The CDR3 length is 15 residues. CDR1 and CDR2 from the germline V gene are SGHKS and YYEKEE (reference sequence). V gave up 1 base and J gave up 5 bases; unmatched junction bases: 4. CDR3 amino acids: CASSLLGTGGYGYTF. The CDR3 DNA is TGTGCCAGCAGCTTGCTCGGGACAGGGGGTTATGGCTACACCTTC. Based on the CDR3 plus reference TRBV5-5 and TRBJ1-2, the full variable domain is DAGVTQSPTHLIKTRGQQVTLRCSPISGHKSVSWYQQVLGQGPQFIFQYYEKEERGRGNFPDRFSARQFPNYSSELNVNALLLGDSALYLCASSLLGTGGYGYTFGSGTRLTVV.

The sample holds a few counts of this clonotype. This rearrangement joins TRBV3-1 to TRBJ2-5; a possible D gene is TRBD2 (5 bases). The V end lost 0 bases, the J end lost 2 bases, and 10 bases lay between the germline ends. The CDR3 runs 15 residues. Germline CDR1 LGHDT, CDR2 YNNKEL (reference sequence). The CDR3, as DNA: TGTGCCAGCAGCCAAGAACTCAGCGGACAAGAGACCCAGTACTTC. Residues: CASSQELSGQETQYF.

This clonotype was seen only a few times. The V gene is TRBV11-2, the J gene TRBJ2-1; no firm D call. CDR1 is SGHAT and CDR2 is FQNNGV in the germline V gene. This CDR3 is 19 amino acids long. Trimming took off 1 base at V and 0 bases at J, with 19 bases between the two ends. The CDR3 nucleotides are TGTGCCAGCAGCTTAGCTCTTGACCGTGGGTTTAGCTCCTACAATGAGCAGTTCTTC. Translating it yields CASSLALDRGFSSYNEQFF.

This clonotype came up many times. The rearrangement links TRBV5-1 to TRBJ2-7; D ambiguous. CDR1 SGHRS and CDR2 YFSETQ come from the germline V gene. Between the trimmed V and J ends, which lost 6 bases and 1 base, there was a span of 11 bases. CDR3 length equals 13 residues. Here the CDR3 DNA reads TGCGCCAGCAACGGGTTGTCATCCTACGAGCAGTACTTC. Translating gives CASNGLSSYEQYF.

This clonotype was recorded at least ten times. V usage is TRBV7-2 and J usage is TRBJ2-1, with 11 bases fitting TRBD2. V shed 5 bases and J 4 bases; nucleotides not matched to a gene: 4. The CDR3 runs to 15 residues. Germline loops: CDR1 SGHTA, CDR2 FQGNSA. DNA for the CDR3: TGTGCCAGCAGCCCCGGGACTAGCGGTTACAATGAGCAGTTCTTC. Its protein product is CASSPGTSGYNEQFF.

In its sample, this clonotype was seen a few times. This chain links TRBV20-1 with TRBJ2-1; 9 bases match TRBD2. V was clipped by 4 bases and J by 7 bases; unmatched bases: 11. The CDR3 is 15 residues long. The germline CDR1 and CDR2 sequences are DFQATT and SNEGSKA (reference sequence). CDR3 sequence (DNA): TGCAGTGCTACAGGGGCGGGAGGGCGGTTTAATGAGCAGTTCTTC. Translating gives CSATGAGGRFNEQFF.

In this sample, this clonotype turned up many times. The rearrangement links TRBV4-3 to TRBJ2-5; D is perhaps TRBD1 or TRBD2 (5 bases each). V was clipped by 1 base and J by 5 bases, with 17 bases between them. This CDR3 is built from 16 residues. The germline V gene has CDR1 LGHNA and CDR2 YSLEER. The CDR3 loop is CASSQAAFGARETQYF. The CDR3 DNA follows: TGCGCCAGCAGCCAAGCCGCTTTCGGGGCCAGGGAGACCCAGTACTTC.

The sample holds a few counts of this clonotype. The V gene is TRBV7-2, the J gene TRBJ2-1; 7 bases match TRBD2. The trim removed 0 bases at V and 5 bases at J, leaving 7 bases unmatched. The germline CDR1 and CDR2 sequences are SGHTA and FQGNSA. This CDR3 has 16 amino acids. CDR3 sequence reads: CASSLAGGGTDNEQFF. CDR3 DNA: TGTGCCAGCAGCTTAGCGGGGGGGGGTACGGACAATGAGCAGTTCTTC.

The chain links TRBV7-3 to TRBJ2-7, with 11 bases that match TRBD2. CDR1 SGHTA and CDR2 FQGTGA come from the germline V gene. Trimming at V came to 5 bases and at J to 0 bases, leaving 3 bases not matched to a gene. This CDR3 region has 15 residues. The CDR3 region is CASSVGLAGSYEQYF. CDR3 nucleotide sequence: TGTGCCAGCAGCGTCGGACTAGCGGGCTCCTACGAGCAGTACTTC.

At least ten counts were recorded for this clonotype. The chain couples TRBV29-1 to TRBJ1-1; 9 positions agree with TRBD1. CDR3 length: 16 amino acids. The germline gives CDR1 SQVTM, CDR2 ANQGSEA. J gave up 1 base and V 0 bases, and 6 bases lay outside the gene matches. CDR3 in DNA: TGCAGCGTTGAAGAGCCGGGACAGGGATCGAACACTGAAGCTTTCTTT. Translating gives CSVEEPGQGSNTEAFF.

The chain couples TRBV20-1 to TRBJ2-7; 8 positions agree with TRBD2. CDR1 DFQATT and CDR2 SNEGSKA come from the germline V gene (reference sequence). The CDR3 is made up of 13 amino acids. The ends lost 5 bases at V and 2 bases at J; junction bases unmatched: 5. Written as DNA, the CDR3 is TGCAGTGCTGGGACTAGATGGCCCTACGAGCAGTACTTC. Translation gives CSAGTRWPYEQYF.